The entry below gives a single T cell receptor beta chain sequence along with its context. Its antigen is not known. The CDR3 runs to 14 residues. CDR1 and CDR2 from the germline V gene are SGHRS and YFSETQ. V was shortened by 6 bases and J by 2 bases, with 15 bases between the two germline ends. The sample originates from a study of T-cell memory formation after mild COVID-19. Findings and caveats of the study: Some clones that responded were present in memory (sampled pre-infection), which suggests cross-reactive memory joined.

Researchers used 5'RACE with constant-segment primers to make TCR alpha and TCR beta cDNA libraries that carry sample barcodes and UMIs. MiXCR, applied by TCRdb to the 5' RACE reads, yields one record per CDR3 protein. This table has 250,000 to 300,000 distinct CDR3 sequences, around 15% appearing once. The sequencing sample was made of PBMCs or a T cell subset sorted from them (not recorded which). The receptor comes from a man between 18 and 35 years old who had mild COVID-19 (a few samples of this study predate the infection). Cell type and time point are not known. The gene calls are TRBV5-1 and TRBJ2-7; D possibly corresponds to TRBD1 (6 bases). Here the CDR3 reads CASTSSPGAYEQYF. As DNA, the CDR3 is TGCGCCAGCACCTCATCGCCAGGGGCCTACGAGCAGTACTTC.